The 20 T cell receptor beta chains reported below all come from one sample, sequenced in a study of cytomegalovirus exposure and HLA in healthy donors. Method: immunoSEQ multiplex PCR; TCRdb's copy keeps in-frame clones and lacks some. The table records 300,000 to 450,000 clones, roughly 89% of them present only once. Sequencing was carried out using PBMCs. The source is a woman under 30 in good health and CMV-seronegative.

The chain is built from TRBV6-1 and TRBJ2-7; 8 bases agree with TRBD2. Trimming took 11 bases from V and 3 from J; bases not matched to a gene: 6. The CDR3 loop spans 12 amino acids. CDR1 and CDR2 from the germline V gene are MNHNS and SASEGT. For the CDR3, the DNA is TGTGCCGCCCGGACTAGCAGCTACGAGCAGTACTTC. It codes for CAARTSSYEQYF.

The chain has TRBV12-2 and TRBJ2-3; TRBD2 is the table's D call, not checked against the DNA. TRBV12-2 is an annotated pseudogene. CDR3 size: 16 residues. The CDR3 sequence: CASRSRGFHRTDTQYF. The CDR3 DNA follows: TGTGCAAGTCGCTCCCGCGGGTTCCACCGCACAGATACGCAGTATTTT.

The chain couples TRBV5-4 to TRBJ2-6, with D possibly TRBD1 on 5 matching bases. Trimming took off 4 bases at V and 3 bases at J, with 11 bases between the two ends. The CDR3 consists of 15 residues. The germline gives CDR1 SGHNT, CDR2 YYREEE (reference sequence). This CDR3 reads CASSPQESGANVLTF. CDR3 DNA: TGTGCCAGCAGCCCACAGGAAAGTGGGGCCAACGTCCTGACTTTC.

The CDR3 bases are TGTGCCAGCAGCGTAGGAGGAGAAAACACTGAAGCTTTCTTT. This gives the protein CASSVGGENTEAFF. V usage is TRBV9 and J usage is TRBJ1-1, with D unresolved. This CDR3 has 14 residues. Germline CDR1 and CDR2: SGDLS and YYNGEE. Trimming took off 0 bases at V and 2 bases at J, with 8 bases between the two ends.

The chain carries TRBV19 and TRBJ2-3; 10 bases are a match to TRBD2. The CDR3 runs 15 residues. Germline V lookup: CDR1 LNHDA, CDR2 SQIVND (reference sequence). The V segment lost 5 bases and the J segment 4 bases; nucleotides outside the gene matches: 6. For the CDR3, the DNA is TGTGCCAGTAGTCCCCCCGGGACTAGCGCAGATACGCAGTATTTT. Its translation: CASSPPGTSADTQYF. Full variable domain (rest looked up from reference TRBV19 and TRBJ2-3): DGGITQSPKYLFRKEGQNVTLSCEQNLNHDAMYWYRQDPGQGLRLIYYSQIVNDFQKGDIAEGYSVSREKKESFPLTVTSAQKNPTAFYLCASSPPGTSADTQYFGPGTRLTVL.

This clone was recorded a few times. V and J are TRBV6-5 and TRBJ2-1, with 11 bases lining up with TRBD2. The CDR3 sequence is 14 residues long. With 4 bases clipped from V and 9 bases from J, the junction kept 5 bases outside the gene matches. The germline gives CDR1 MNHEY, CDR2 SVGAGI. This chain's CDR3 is CASSLTSGSGEQFF. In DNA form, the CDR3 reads TGTGCCAGCAGTTTAACTAGCGGGAGTGGTGAGCAGTTCTTC.

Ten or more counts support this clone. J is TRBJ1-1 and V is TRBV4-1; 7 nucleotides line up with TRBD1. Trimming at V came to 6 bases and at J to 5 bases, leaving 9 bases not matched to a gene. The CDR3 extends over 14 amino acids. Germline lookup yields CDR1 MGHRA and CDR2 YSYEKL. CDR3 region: CASSQGGLRTEAFF. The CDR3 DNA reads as TGCGCCAGCAGTCAGGGGGGATTACGGACTGAAGCTTTCTTT.

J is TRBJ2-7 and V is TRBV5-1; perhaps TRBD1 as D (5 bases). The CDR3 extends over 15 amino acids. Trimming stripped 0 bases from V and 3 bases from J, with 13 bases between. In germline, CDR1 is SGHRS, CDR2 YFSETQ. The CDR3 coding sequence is TGCGCCAGCAGCTTGGTGACAGTAGGTTTCTACGAGCAGTACTTC. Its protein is CASSLVTVGFYEQYF.

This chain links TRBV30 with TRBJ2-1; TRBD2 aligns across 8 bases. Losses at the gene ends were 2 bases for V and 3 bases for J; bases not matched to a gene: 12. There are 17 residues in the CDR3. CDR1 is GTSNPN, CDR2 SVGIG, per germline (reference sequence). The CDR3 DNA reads TGTGCCTGGAGTCCGCGAATACTAGCGGCAGTCTACAATGAGCAGTTCTTC. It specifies CAWSPRILAAVYNEQFF.

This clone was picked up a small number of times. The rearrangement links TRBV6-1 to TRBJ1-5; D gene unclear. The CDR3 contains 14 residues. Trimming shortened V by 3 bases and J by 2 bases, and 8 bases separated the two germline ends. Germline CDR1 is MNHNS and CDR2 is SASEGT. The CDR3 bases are TGTGCCAGCAGTGAGGTACGGGGCAATCAGCCCCAGCATTTT. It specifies CASSEVRGNQPQHF.

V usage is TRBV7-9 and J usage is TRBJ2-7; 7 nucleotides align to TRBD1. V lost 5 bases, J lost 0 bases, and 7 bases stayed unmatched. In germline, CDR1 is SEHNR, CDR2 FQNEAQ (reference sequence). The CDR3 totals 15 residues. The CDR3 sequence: CASSPPGTDSYEQYF. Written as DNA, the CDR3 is TGTGCCAGCAGCCCACCCGGGACAGACTCCTACGAGCAGTACTTC.

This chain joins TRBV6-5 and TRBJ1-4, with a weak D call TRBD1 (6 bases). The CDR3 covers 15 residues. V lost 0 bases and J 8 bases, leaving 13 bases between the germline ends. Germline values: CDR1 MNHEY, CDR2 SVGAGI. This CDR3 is CASSYSQGPEEKLFF. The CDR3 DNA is TGTGCCAGCAGTTACTCGCAGGGGCCAGAGGAAAAACTGTTTTTT.

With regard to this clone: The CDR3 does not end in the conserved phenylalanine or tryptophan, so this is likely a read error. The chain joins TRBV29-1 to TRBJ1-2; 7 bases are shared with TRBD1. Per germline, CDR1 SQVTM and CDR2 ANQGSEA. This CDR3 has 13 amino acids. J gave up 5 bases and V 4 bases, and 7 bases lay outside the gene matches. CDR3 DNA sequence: TGCAGCGTTGCTGCCGGGACAGCTTATGGCTACACCCTC. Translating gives CSVAAGTAYGYTL.

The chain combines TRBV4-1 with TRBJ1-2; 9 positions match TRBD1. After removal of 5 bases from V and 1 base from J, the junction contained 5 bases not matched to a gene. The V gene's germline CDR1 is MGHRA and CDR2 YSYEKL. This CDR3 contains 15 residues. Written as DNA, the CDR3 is TGCGCCAGCAGCTTACGGACAGGGGTTAACTATGGCTACACCTTC. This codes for CASSLRTGVNYGYTF.

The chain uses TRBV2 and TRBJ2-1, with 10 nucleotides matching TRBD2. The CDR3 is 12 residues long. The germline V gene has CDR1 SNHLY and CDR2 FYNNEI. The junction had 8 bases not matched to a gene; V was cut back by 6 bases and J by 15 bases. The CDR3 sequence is CASSSSGRSAFF. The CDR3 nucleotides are TGTGCCAGCAGCAGTAGCGGGAGGTCAGCGTTCTTC.

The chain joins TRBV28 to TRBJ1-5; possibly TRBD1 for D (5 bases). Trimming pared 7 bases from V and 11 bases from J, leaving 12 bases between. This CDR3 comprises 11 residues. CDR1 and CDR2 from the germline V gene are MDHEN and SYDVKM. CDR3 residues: CASTRGESQHF. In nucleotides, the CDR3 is TGTGCCAGCACCCGGGGGGAGTCCCAGCATTTT.

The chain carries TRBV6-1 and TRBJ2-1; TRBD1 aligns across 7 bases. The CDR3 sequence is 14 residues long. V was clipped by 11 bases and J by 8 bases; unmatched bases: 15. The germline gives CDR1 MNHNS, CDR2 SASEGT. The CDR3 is CASQEAGGWDEQFF. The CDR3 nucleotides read TGTGCCTCCCAGGAGGCAGGGGGTTGGGATGAGCAGTTCTTC.

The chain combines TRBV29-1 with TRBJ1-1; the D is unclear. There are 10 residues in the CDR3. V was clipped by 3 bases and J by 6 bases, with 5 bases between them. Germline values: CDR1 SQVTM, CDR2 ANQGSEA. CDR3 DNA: TGCAGCGTTGAGCCAGCTGAAGCTTTCTTT. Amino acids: CSVEPAEAFF.

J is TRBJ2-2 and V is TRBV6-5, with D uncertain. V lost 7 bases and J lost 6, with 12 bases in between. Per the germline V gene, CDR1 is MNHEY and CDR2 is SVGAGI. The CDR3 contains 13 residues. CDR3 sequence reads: CASKVGWSGELFF. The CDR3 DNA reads TGTGCCAGCAAGGTCGGGTGGTCCGGGGAGCTGTTTTTT.

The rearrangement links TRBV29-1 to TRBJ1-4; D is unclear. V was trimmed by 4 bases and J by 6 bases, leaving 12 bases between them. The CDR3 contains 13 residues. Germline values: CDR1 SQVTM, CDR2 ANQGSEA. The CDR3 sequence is CSVGYGGHEKLFF. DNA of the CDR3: TGCAGCGTTGGGTACGGTGGTCATGAAAAACTGTTTTTT.